These 11 T cell receptor beta chains share one sample of origin, sequenced in a study of regulatory T cells in long-lasting Graves disease. Construction of TCR beta libraries relied on iRepertoire HTBI primers and on Arm-PCR targeting CDR3 regions. TCRdb passed the multiplex PCR reads through MiXCR, listing each CDR3 protein once. Of 440,000 or so distinct CDR3 sequences listed, roughly 15% were seen once; the top ten hold around a tenth. As to time point: newly diagnosed GD, antithyroid drugs for less than 3 months. The TCR library was prepared using RNA isolated from PBMCs. This sample also appeared in a second study, on T cells in Graves' hyperthyroidism and ophthalmopathy.

The material was peripheral blood mononuclear cells (PBMCs), obtained at new diagnosis, from a patient treated with antithyroid drugs. The receptors originated from a woman in her twenties or thirties with Graves disease.

This clonotype showed up many times. V usage is TRBV27 and J usage is TRBJ2-2; D is possibly TRBD2 (6 bases). V lost 2 bases, J lost 4 bases, and 14 bases lay in between. Germline V gene lookup returns CDR1 MNHEY and CDR2 SMNVEV (reference sequence). This CDR3 is built from 16 residues. Written as DNA, the CDR3 is TGTGCCAGCAGTTTAGTAGCGGCGCCGGGCACCGGGGAGCTGTTTTTT. Translation: CASSLVAAPGTGELFF.

Comment on this clonotype: Relative to the germline gene, one junction end is altered; a read error may explain this. The chain joins TRBV6-5 to TRBJ2-6, with D tentatively TRBD1 (5 bases). The CDR3 covers 20 residues. In germline, CDR1 is MNHEY, CDR2 SVGAGI. In DNA form, the CDR3 reads TGTGCCAGCAGTTACTCGATATCTACACAGACCACCTCTGGGGCCGACGTCCTGACTTTC. It specifies CASSYSISTQTTSGADVLTF.

There are a few counts of this clonotype. The chain recombines TRBV7-9 with TRBJ2-3; D possibly corresponds to TRBD2 (6 bases). Trimming cost V 3 bases and J 5 bases, with 9 bases left between them. The length of the CDR3 is 13 residues. Germline-derived CDR1 and CDR2 are SEHNR and FQNEAQ (reference sequence). The CDR3 reads CASSFGGIDTQYF. In DNA, the CDR3 is TGTGCCAGCAGCTTCGGGGGAATAGATACGCAGTATTTT. Using reference TRBV7-9 and TRBJ2-3 for the parts outside the CDR3, the full variable domain is DTGVSQNPRHKITKRGQNVTFRCDPISEHNRLYWYRQTLGQGPEFLTYFQNEAQLEKSRLLSDRFSAERPKGSFSTLEIQRTEQGDSAMYLCASSFGGIDTQYFGPGTRLTVL.

There are many counts of this clonotype. The V call is TRBV7-6, the J call TRBJ2-3; possible D gene TRBD2, 6 bases. The CDR3 length is 13 residues. V was trimmed by 5 bases and J by 5 bases, leaving 11 bases between them. CDR1 and CDR2 from the germline V gene are SGHVS and FNYEAQ. In DNA form, the CDR3 reads TGTGCCAGCAGCCCAGAAGCGGGAGATACGCAGTATTTT. It is translated as CASSPEAGDTQYF.

Of note for this clonotype: A single base separates this from a much larger clone, so it may be a read error. The chain joins TRBV18 to TRBJ2-5; tentatively, D is TRBD1 (6 bases). The germline V gene has CDR1 KGHSH and CDR2 LQKENI. This CDR3 spans 15 amino acids. The CDR3 reads CASSPLWAGEQTRYF. CDR3 in DNA: TGTGCCAGCTCACCATTATGGGCAGGGGAACAGACCCGGTACTTC.

This clonotype occurred many times. The rearrangement links TRBV6-2 or TRBV6-3 to TRBJ1-6, with D possibly matching TRBD1 (5 bases). The CDR3 totals 16 residues. The germline gives CDR1 MNHEY, CDR2 SVGEGT. The ends were cut back, 0 bases at V and 10 bases at J, with 16 bases in the middle. The CDR3 nucleotides read TGTGCCAGCAGTTACTCCCCTACGGGGGGGGACTCACCCCTCCACTTT. Translation gives CASSYSPTGGDSPLHF.

This clonotype was counted between two and nine times. This chain uses TRBV6-1 with TRBJ2-1; 12 nucleotides align to TRBD2. The CDR3 is 15 residues long. The V gene's germline CDR1 is MNHNS and CDR2 SASEGT. Unmatched junction bases numbered 12, after V lost 8 bases and J lost 10 bases. The CDR3 protein is CASCVSSGRAQEQFF. The CDR3 nucleotides read TGTGCCAGCTGTGTATCTAGCGGGAGGGCCCAGGAGCAGTTCTTC.

This clonotype was detected many times. The V call is TRBV3-1, the J call TRBJ2-3; D is perhaps TRBD1 (6 bases). CDR3 size: 16 residues. In germline, CDR1 is LGHDT, CDR2 YNNKEL (reference sequence). The V and J ends lost 2 bases and 1 base respectively, with 13 bases between them. CDR3: CASSQQQGAGTDTQYF. CDR3 bases: TGTGCCAGCAGCCAACAACAGGGTGCTGGCACAGATACGCAGTATTTT.

This clonotype was recorded at least ten times. The chain links TRBV27 to TRBJ2-2, with 11 nucleotides matching TRBD2. The CDR3 loop spans 16 amino acids. The V gene end was trimmed by 6 bases and the J gene end by 4 bases; junction bases not matched to a gene: 7. CDR1 MNHEY and CDR2 SMNVEV come from the germline V gene (reference sequence). CDR3 DNA sequence: TGTGCCAGCAGACCGACTAGCGGGATTGGCACCGGGGAGCTGTTTTTT. Protein sequence: CASRPTSGIGTGELFF.

Turning to this clonotype: A much larger clone is a single base away; this may be a read error. This chain links TRBV7-2 with TRBJ2-7, with 7 bases matching TRBD2. This CDR3 contains 15 residues. J lost 3 bases, V lost 3 bases, and 8 bases had no gene match. Germline V lookup: CDR1 SGHTA, CDR2 FQGNSA. The CDR3 loop reads CASSFLPGTNYEQYF. CDR3 sequence (DNA): TGTGCCAGCAGCTTCCTCCCCGGGACTAACTACGAGCAGTACTTC.

The rearrangement links TRBV2 to TRBJ2-7, with 8 bases identical to TRBD1. Germline loops: CDR1 SNHLY, CDR2 FYNNEI. With 6 bases clipped from V and 2 bases from J, the junction kept 9 bases outside the gene matches. This CDR3 is 15 amino acids long. This CDR3 reads CASRVRTGMTYEQYF. CDR3 sequence (DNA): TGTGCCAGCAGGGTTCGGACAGGGATGACCTACGAGCAGTACTTC.